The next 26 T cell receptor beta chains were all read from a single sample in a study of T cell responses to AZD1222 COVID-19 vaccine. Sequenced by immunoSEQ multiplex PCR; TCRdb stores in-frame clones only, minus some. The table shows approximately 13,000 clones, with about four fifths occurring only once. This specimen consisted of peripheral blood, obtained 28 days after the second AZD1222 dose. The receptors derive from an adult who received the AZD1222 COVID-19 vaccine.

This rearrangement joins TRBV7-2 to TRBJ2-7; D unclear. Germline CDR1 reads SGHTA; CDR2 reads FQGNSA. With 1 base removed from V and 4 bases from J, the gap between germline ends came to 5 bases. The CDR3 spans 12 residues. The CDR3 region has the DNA TGTGCCAGCAGCTTAGTCGGGTACGAGCAGTACTTC. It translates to CASSLVGYEQYF.

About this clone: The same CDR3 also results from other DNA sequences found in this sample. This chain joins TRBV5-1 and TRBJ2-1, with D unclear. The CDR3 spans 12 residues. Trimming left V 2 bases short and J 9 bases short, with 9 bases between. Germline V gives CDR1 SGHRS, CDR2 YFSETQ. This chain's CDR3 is CASSLGTGEQFF. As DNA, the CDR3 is TGCGCCAGCAGCTTAGGAACCGGTGAGCAGTTCTTC.

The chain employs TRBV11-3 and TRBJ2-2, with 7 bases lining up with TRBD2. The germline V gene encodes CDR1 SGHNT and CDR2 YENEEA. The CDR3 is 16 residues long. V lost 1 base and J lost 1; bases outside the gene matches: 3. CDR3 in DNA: TGTGCCAGCAGCTTAGGGGAGGGACTGAACACCGGGGAGCTGTTTTTT. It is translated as CASSLGEGLNTGELFF.

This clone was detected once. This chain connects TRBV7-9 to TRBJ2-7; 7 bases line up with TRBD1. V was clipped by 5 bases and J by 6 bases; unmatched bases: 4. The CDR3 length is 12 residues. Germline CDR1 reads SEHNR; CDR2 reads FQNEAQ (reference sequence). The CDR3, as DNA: TGTGCCAGCAGCGCGACAGGGATCGAGCAGTACTTC. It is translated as CASSATGIEQYF.

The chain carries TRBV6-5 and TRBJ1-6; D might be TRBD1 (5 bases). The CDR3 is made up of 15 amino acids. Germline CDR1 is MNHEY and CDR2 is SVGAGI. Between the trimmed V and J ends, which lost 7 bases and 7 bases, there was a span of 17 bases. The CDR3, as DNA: TGTGCCAGCACTCGGGGGTCCGCCCTAAATTCACCCCTCCACTTT. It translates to CASTRGSALNSPLHF.

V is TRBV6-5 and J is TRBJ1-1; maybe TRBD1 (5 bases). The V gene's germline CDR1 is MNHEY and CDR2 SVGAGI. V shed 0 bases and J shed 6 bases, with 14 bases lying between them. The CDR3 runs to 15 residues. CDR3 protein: CASSYSLGGGSEAFF. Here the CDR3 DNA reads TGTGCCAGCAGTTACTCGTTAGGCGGGGGATCTGAAGCTTTCTTT.

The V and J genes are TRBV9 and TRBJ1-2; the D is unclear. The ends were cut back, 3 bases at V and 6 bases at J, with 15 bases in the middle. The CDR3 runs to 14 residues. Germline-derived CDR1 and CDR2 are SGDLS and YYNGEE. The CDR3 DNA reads TGTGCCAGCAGCGGAGCTTTGGGGTGGGATGGCTACACCTTC. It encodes CASSGALGWDGYTF.

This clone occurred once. The CDR3 DNA reads TGCAGCAGCGGGACTAGCGAATCGTATGAGCAGTTCTTC. It specifies CSSGTSESYEQFF. V is TRBV29-1 and J is TRBJ2-1; 10 bases fit TRBD2. V lost 8 bases, J lost 8 bases, and 9 bases stayed unmatched. The CDR3 is made up of 13 amino acids. Germline loops: CDR1 SQVTM, CDR2 ANQGSEA.

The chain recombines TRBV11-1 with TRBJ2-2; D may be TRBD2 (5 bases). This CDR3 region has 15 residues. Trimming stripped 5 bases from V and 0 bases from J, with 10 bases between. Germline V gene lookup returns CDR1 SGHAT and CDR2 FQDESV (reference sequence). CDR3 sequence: CASSRRRSNTGELFF. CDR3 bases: TGTGCCAGCAGCAGAAGGAGGTCGAACACCGGGGAGCTGTTTTTT.

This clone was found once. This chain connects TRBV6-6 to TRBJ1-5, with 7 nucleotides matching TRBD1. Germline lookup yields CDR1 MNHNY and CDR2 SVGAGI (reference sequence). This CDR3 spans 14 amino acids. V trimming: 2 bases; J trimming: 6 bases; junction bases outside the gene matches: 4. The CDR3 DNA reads TGTGCCAGCAGTTACGGCAGGGGGGGTCAGCCCCAGCATTTT. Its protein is CASSYGRGGQPQHF.

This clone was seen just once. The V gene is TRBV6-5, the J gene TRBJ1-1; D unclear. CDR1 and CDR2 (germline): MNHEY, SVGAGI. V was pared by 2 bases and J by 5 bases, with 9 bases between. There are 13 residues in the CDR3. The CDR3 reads CASSYNGRTEAFF. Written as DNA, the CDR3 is TGTGCCAGCAGTTACAATGGGAGGACTGAAGCTTTCTTT.

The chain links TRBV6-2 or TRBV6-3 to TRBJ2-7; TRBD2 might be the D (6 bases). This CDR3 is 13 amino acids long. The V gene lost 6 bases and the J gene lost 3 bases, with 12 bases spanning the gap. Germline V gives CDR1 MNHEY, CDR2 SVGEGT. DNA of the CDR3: TGTGCCAGCAGCCAGACTAGTTTCTACGAGCAGTACTTC. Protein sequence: CASSQTSFYEQYF.

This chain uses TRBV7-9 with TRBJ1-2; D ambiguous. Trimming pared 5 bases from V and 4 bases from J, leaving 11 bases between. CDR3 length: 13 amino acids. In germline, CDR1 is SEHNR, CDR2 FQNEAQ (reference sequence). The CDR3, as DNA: TGTGCCAGCAGCGCCGAGCTGAGCTATGGCTACACCTTC. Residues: CASSAELSYGYTF. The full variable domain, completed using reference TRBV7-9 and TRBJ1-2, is DTGVSQNPRHKITKRGQNVTFRCDPISEHNRLYWYRQTLGQGPEFLTYFQNEAQLEKSRLLSDRFSAERPKGSFSTLEIQRTEQGDSAMYLCASSAELSYGYTFGSGTRLTVV.

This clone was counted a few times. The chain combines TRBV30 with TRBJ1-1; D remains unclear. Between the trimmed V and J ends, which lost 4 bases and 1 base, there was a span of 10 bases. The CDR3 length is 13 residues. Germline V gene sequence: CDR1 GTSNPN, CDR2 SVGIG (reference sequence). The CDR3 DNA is TGTGCCTGGACCCACAGAGAGAACACTGAAGCTTTCTTT. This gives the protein CAWTHRENTEAFF.

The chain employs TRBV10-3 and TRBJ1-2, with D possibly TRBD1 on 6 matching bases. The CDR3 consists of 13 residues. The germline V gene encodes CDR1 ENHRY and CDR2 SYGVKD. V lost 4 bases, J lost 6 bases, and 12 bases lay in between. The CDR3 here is CAISVEGVNGYTF. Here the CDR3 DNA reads TGTGCCATCAGTGTTGAGGGGGTTAATGGCTACACCTTC.

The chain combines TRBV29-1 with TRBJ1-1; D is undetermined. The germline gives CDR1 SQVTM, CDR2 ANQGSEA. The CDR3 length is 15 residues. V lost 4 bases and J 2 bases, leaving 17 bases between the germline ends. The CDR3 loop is CSVVGRRAVNTEAFF. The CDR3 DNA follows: TGCAGCGTTGTCGGCCGCCGTGCGGTAAACACTGAAGCTTTCTTT.

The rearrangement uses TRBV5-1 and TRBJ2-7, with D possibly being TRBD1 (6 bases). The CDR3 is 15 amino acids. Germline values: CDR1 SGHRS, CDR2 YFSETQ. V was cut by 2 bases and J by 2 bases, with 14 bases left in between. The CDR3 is CASSFTPGQPYEQYF. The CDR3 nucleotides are TGCGCCAGCAGCTTCACCCCGGGACAACCCTACGAGCAGTACTTC. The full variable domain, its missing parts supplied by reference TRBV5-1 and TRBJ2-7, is KAGVTQTPRYLIKTRGQQVTLSCSPISGHRSVSWYQQTPGQGLQFLFEYFSETQRNKGNFPGRFSGRQFSNSRSEMNVSTLELGDSALYLCASSFTPGQPYEQYFGPGTRLTVT.

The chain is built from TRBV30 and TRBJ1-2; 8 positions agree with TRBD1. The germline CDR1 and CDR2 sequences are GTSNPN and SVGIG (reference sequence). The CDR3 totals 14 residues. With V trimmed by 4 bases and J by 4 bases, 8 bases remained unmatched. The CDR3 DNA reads TGTGCCTGGACTCCCGGACAGGGCCCCTATGGCTACACCTTC. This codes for CAWTPGQGPYGYTF.

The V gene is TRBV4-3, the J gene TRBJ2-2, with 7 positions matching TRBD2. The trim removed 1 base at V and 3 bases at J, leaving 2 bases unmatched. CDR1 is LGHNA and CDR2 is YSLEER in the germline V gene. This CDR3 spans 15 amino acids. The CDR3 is CASSQGSGYTGELFF. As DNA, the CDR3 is TGCGCCAGCAGCCAAGGTAGCGGGTACACCGGGGAGCTGTTTTTT.

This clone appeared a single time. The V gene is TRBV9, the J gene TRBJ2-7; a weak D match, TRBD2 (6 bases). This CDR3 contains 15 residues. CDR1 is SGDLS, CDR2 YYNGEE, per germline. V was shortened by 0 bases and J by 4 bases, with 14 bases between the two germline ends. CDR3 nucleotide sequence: TGTGCCAGCAGCGTAGCTGGAGGGATGGGATACGAGCAGTACTTC. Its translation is CASSVAGGMGYEQYF. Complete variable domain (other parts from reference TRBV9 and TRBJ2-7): DSGVTQTPKHLITATGQRVTLRCSPRSGDLSVYWYQQSLDQGLQFLIQYYNGEERAKGNILERFSAQQFPDLHSELNLSSLELGDSALYFCASSVAGGMGYEQYFGPGTRLTVT.

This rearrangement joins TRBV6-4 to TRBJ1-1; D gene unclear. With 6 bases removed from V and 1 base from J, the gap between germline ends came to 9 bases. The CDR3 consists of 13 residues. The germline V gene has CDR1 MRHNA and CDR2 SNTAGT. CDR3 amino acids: CASSPQPNTEAFF. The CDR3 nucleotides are TGTGCCAGCAGCCCACAACCGAACACTGAAGCTTTCTTT.

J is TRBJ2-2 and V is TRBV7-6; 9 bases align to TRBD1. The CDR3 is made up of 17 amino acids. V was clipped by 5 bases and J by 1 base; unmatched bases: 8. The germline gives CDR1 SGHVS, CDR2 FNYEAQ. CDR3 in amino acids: CASSGPRDRENTGELFF. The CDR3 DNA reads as TGTGCCAGCAGCGGACCCCGGGACAGGGAGAACACCGGGGAGCTGTTTTTT. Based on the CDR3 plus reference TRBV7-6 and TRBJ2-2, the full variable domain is GAGVSQSPRYKVTKRGQDVALRCDPISGHVSLYWYRQALGQGPEFLTYFNYEAQQDKSGLPNDRFSAERPEGSISTLTIQRTEQRDSAMYRCASSGPRDRENTGELFFGEGSRLTVL.

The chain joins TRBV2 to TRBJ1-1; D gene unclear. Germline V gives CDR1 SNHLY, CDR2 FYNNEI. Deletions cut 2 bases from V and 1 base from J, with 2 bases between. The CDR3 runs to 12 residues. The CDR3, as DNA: TGTGCCAGCAGTGAATGGAACACTGAAGCTTTCTTT. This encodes CASSEWNTEAFF.

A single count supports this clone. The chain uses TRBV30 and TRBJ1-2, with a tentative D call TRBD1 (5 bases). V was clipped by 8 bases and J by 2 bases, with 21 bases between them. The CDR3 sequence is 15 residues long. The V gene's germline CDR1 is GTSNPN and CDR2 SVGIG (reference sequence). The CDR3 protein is CATLEWKGVNYGYTF. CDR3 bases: TGTGCCACTCTGGAGTGGAAAGGGGTGAACTATGGCTACACCTTC.

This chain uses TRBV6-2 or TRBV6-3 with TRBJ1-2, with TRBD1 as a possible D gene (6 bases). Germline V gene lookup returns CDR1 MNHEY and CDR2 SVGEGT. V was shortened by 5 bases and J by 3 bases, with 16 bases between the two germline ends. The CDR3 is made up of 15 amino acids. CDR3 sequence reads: CASSRRQVFYYGYTF. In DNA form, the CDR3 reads TGTGCCAGCAGTAGAAGACAGGTTTTTTACTATGGCTACACCTTC.

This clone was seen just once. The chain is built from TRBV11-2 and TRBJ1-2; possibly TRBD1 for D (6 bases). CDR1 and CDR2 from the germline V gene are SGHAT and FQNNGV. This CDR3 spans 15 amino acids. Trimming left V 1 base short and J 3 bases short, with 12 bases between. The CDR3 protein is CASSLVGRGHYGYTF. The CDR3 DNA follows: TGTGCCAGCAGCTTAGTGGGCAGGGGACACTATGGCTACACCTTC.